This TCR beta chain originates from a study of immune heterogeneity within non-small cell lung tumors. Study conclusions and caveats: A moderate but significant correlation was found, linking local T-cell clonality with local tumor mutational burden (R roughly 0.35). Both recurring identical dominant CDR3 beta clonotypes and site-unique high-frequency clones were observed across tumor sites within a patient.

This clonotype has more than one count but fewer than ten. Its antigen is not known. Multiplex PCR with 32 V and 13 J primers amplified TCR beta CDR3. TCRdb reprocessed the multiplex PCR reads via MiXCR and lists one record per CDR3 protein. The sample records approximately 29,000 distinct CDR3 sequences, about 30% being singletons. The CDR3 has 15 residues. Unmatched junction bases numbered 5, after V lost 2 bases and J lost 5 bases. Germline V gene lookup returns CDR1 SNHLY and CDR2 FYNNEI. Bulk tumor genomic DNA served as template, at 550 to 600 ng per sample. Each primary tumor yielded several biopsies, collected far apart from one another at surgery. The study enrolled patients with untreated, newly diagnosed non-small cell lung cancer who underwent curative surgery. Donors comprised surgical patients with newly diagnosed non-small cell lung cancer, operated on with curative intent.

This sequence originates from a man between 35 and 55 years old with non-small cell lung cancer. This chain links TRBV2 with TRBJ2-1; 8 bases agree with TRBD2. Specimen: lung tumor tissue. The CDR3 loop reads CASSEQAGVHNEQFF. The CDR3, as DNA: TGTGCCAGCAGTGAACAAGCGGGAGTCCACAATGAGCAGTTCTTC.